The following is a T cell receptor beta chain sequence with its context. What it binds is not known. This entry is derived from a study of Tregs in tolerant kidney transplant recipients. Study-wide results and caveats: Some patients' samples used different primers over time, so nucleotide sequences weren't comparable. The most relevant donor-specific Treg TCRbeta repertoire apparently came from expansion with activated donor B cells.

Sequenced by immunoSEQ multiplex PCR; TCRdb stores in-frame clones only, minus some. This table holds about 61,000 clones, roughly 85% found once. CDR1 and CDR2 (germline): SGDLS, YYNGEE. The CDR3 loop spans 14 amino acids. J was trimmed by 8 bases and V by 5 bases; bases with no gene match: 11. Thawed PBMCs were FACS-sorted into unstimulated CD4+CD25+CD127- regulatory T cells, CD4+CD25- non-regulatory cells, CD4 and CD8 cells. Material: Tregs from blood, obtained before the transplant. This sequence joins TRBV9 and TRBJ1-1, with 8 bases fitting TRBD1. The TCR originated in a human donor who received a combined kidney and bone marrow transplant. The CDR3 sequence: CASRRTGGKTEAFF. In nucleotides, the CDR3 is TGTGCCAGCAGACGAACAGGGGGGAAAACCGAAGCTTTCTTT.